This T cell receptor (beta chain) is from a study of OX40 agonist ivuxolimab in advanced cancers. About the investigation overall: Ivuxolimab was a fully human IgG2 agonistic monoclonal antibody targeting the costimulatory receptor OX40 (CD134). Intravenous ivuxolimab was administered to patients every 2 weeks at six dose levels: 0.01, 0.1, 0.3, 1.5, 3 and 10 mg/kg. Among the roughly 50 dose-escalation patients, around 19 had hepatocellular carcinoma, 15 melanoma, 9 renal cell carcinoma and 9 head and neck cancer. In the dose-escalation cohort, around four fifths of patients were male, and the mean age was around 60 years, with a range of roughly 20 to 80. Patients were allowed to have had prior anti-PD-1, anti-PD-L1 or anti-CTLA-4 therapy, and around 43% of the dose-escalation patients had been treated with checkpoint inhibitors. Partial responses occurred in three dose-escalation patients: two with cutaneous melanoma and one with hepatocellular carcinoma. Peripheral TCRbeta sequencing was intended to test whether TCR sequence diversity was altered and clonal T-cell expansion was caused by ivuxolimab. The paper reports the monotherapy dose-escalation portion (N of about 50 patients) of the phase I ivuxolimab trial.

Genomic DNA was extracted from sorted cells for sequencing of the TCRbeta CDR3 region. The immunoSEQ Assay was used for sequencing of TCRbeta CDR3 regions. Drawn from immuneACCESS, this table holds only the in-frame rearrangements with V and J called that TCRdb kept. Clones are partly lost; checked studies trace under half to an unresolved V gene and leave the rest unexplained. This sample has nearly 80,000 clones in its table, and 80% to 90% of those were observed once. The ten most abundant clones make up roughly 25% of the sample. What the research found in general, with its limitations: On average, CD8+ T cells showed more expanded clones than CD4+ T cells after ivuxolimab. Low levels of normalized T-cell clonal expansion were also shown by some nonresponding patients. In partial responders in the 0.1-3.0 mg/kg groups, normalized peripheral clonal expansion was found to be among the lowest, especially among CD8+ T cells. At doses of 0.1 to 3.0 mg/kg, clonal expansion of both CD4+ and CD8+ blood T cells was observed from baseline to week 6. The antigen specificity of the peripheral T cells that underwent clonal expansion was not determined.

In the case of this clone: Its antigen remains unidentified. The sample holds no much larger clone one base away, and base qualities are not on file.

Its CDR3 holds 11 amino acids, cysteine through phenylalanine. The kept DNA is CDR3 alone, 33 bases in frame from the first base. Trimming costs V 5 bases and J 8 bases, and their ends lie 9 bases apart. For CDR1 and CDR2, the germline V gene lists MNHNS and SASEGT. The trial excluded patients who had a history of autoimmune disease or who were on systemic immunosuppression. Peripheral blood for TCR sequencing was collected from all dose cohorts at baseline, on cycle 4 day 1, and on cycle 7 day 1. The samples were taken from a phase I, first-in-human, multicenter, open-label dose-escalation trial of ivuxolimab. Adults with locally advanced or metastatic head and neck squamous cell, hepatocellular, melanoma or renal cell carcinoma were enrolled in the trial. Before TCR sequencing, CD4+ T cells and CD8+ T cells were sorted from peripheral blood as separate populations.

The sequence derives from an adult with an advanced solid tumor such as melanoma, head and neck, liver or kidney cancer. This material consisted of CD4+ or CD8+ T cells sorted from blood, taken in a trial of the OX40 agonist ivuxolimab. The receptor chain draws on TRBV6-1 and TRBJ1-1; TRBD1 is a weak D gene call, 6 bases matching. The nucleotide sequence is given as TGTGCCAGCAGTCACAGGGCCGAAGCTTTCTTT. It codes for CASSHRAEAFF.